This T cell receptor beta chain was captured by sequencing in a study of CD8+ T cells in alopecia areata. Study conclusions and caveats: In lesional scalp, particularly from alopecia totalis/universalis, clonality was higher than in normal scalp. It was less clear whether patients shared TCRs than it was in mice, possibly because of HLA.

In alopecia areata patients, both lesional scalp punch biopsies and peripheral blood were collected. In each case, RNA was isolated and then reverse transcribed into cDNA as the sequencing template. Sequenced by immunoSEQ multiplex PCR; TCRdb stores in-frame clones only, minus some. The sample consists of some 240,000 clones, 50% to 60% of them appearing once. As concerns this clone: Its antigen is currently unknown.

Trimming shortened V by 6 bases and J by 5 bases, and 14 bases separated the two germline ends. CDR1 is SNHLY and CDR2 is FYNNEI in the germline V gene. CDR3 length equals 13 residues. This rearrangement joins TRBV2 to TRBJ2-7; D ambiguous. The material sequenced was CD4+ T cells sorted from blood, taken at week 0. The origin of this receptor is a human donor with alopecia areata. DNA of the CDR3: TGTGCCAGCAGATTGGTGGCTGAAAACGAGCAGTACTTC. This encodes CASRLVAENEQYF.